A selection of T cell receptor beta chains follows, all from one sample in a study of blood T cell repertoires in COVID-19. The assay was immunoSEQ multiplex PCR, and TCRdb's table has in-frame clones only and misses some. Of some 82,000 clones in the sample, roughly nine tenths were seen once. The sequenced sample consisted of peripheral blood. Receptors originate from a woman aged 45-60 years in a cohort sampled during active COVID-19. The CDR3 runs from the conserved cysteine through the conserved F or W. Each record gives: D gene, J gene, V gene, clone size, CDR3 DNA, CDR3 protein. D genes are given only for firm matches. Expanded clones get a size class; other rows say once, few or many, or leave the size out.

D: TRBD1; J: TRBJ1-6; V: TRBV7-9; size: NA; DNA: TGTGCCAGCAGCTACCGGACAGGGAATAATTCACCCCTCCACTTT; CDR3: CASSYRTGNNSPLHF
D: NA; J: TRBJ2-1; V: TRBV2; size: NA; DNA: TGTGCCAGCAGCAAACAGATGTATGAGCAGTTCTTC; CDR3: CASSKQMYEQFF
D: TRBD1; J: TRBJ2-6; V: TRBV7-7; size: NA; DNA: TGTGCTAGCAGCCCGAGCTGGGGACAGGGATCTTCTGGGGCCAACGTCCTGACTTTC; CDR3: CASSPSWGQGSSGANVLTF
D: TRBD2; J: TRBJ2-1; V: TRBV27; size: NA; DNA: TGTGCCAGCAGTACCATAGCGGGTGAGCAGTTCTTC; CDR3: CASSTIAGEQFF
D: NA; J: TRBJ2-5; V: TRBV7-8; size: NA; DNA: TGTGCCAGCAGCTCCGGACGGGAGGAGACCCAGTACTTC; CDR3: CASSSGREETQYF
D: TRBD1; J: TRBJ2-5; V: TRBV3-1/TRBV3-2; size: once; DNA: TGTGCCAGCAGCCAGAACAGGGGTTTGGGACAAGAGACCCAGTACTTC; CDR3: CASSQNRGLGQETQYF
D: NA; J: TRBJ1-3; V: TRBV29-1; size: NA; DNA: TGCAGCGTTGGCGGACAGCCTGGAAACACCATATATTTT; CDR3: CSVGGQPGNTIYF
D: NA; J: TRBJ1-2; V: TRBV7-9; size: NA; DNA: TGTGCCAGCAGCTCACGGAGACGTGTAAACTATGGCTACACCTTC; CDR3: CASSSRRRVNYGYTF
D: TRBD2; J: TRBJ2-5; V: TRBV3-1/TRBV3-2; size: NA; DNA: TGTGCCAGCAGCCAAGATACTAGCGGGGCCCACGGGACCCAGTACTTC; CDR3: CASSQDTSGAHGTQYF
D: TRBD2; J: TRBJ2-5; V: TRBV9; size: NA; DNA: TGTGCCAGCAGCGTAGGTAGCGGGGGGGAGACCCAGTACTTC; CDR3: CASSVGSGGETQYF
D: NA; J: TRBJ1-1; V: TRBV10-3; size: NA; DNA: TGTGCCATCAGTGGCAGGAATGTGAACACTGAAGCTTTCTTT; CDR3: CAISGRNVNTEAFF
D: TRBD1; J: TRBJ1-4; V: TRBV18; size: NA; DNA: TGTGCCAGCTCACCAGGAGGGGGCGCTGGTGAAAAACTGTTTTTT; CDR3: CASSPGGGAGEKLFF
D: NA; J: TRBJ1-5; V: TRBV7-2; size: once; DNA: TGTGCCAGCAGCCCGCGGGAGGGTTTTGTGCCCCAGCATTTT; CDR3: CASSPREGFVPQHF
D: TRBD1; J: TRBJ2-7; V: TRBV18; size: once; DNA: TGTGCCAGCTCACCATTTCAGGGACAGGGCCCTGAGGAGCAGTACTTC; CDR3: CASSPFQGQGPEEQYF
D: TRBD1; J: TRBJ1-1; V: TRBV30; size: NA; DNA: TGTGCCTGGAACAGACGAGGGACAGTGTTCGCTGAAGCTTTCTTT; CDR3: CAWNRRGTVFAEAFF
D: TRBD1; J: TRBJ1-5; V: TRBV19; size: NA; DNA: TGTGCCACCTCAGGGGACAGGGGTCAGCCCCAGCATTTT; CDR3: CATSGDRGQPQHF
D: TRBD1; J: TRBJ2-3; V: TRBV9; size: once; DNA: TGTGCCAGCAGCGTCGCGGGACAGGGTGCAGATACGCAGTATTTT; CDR3: CASSVAGQGADTQYF
D: TRBD1; J: TRBJ1-5; V: TRBV24-1; size: NA; DNA: TGTGCCACCAGTGATGGACAGGGGGCTTATCAGCCCCAGCATTTT; CDR3: CATSDGQGAYQPQHF
D: NA; J: TRBJ1-2; V: TRBV29-1; size: once; DNA: TGCAGCGTTGAAGTCGCAGGGGTCTATGGCTACACCTTC; CDR3: CSVEVAGVYGYTF
D: TRBD2; J: TRBJ2-5; V: TRBV5-1; size: NA; DNA: TGCGCCAGCAGCCCCAATAGCGGGGGGGAGGAGACCCAGTACTTC; CDR3: CASSPNSGGEETQYF
D: NA; J: TRBJ2-2; V: TRBV3-1/TRBV3-2; size: NA; DNA: TGTGCCAGCAGCCAAGGACAGACTACCGGGGAGCTGTTTTTT; CDR3: CASSQGQTTGELFF
D: NA; J: TRBJ1-5; V: TRBV19; size: NA; DNA: TGTGCCAGTAATTGGCTCGATCAGCCCCAGCATTTT; CDR3: CASNWLDQPQHF
D: TRBD2; J: TRBJ2-7; V: TRBV7-2; size: once; DNA: TGTGCCAGCAGCCAGACTAGCGGGGGCTCCTACGAGCAGTACTTC; CDR3: CASSQTSGGSYEQYF
D: TRBD1; J: TRBJ1-6; V: TRBV19; size: NA; DNA: TGTGCCAGTAGTATCGAGACAGGGACTTCACCCCTCCACTTT; CDR3: CASSIETGTSPLHF
D: NA; J: TRBJ2-1; V: TRBV11-3; size: NA; DNA: TGTGCCAGCAGCTCGGACTCGAGCTCCTACAATGAGCAGTTCTTC; CDR3: CASSSDSSSYNEQFF
D: TRBD1; J: TRBJ1-2; V: TRBV16; size: few; DNA: TGTGCCAGCAGCGGGACAGAGGGTGGCTACACCTTC; CDR3: CASSGTEGGYTF
D: TRBD2; J: TRBJ2-3; V: TRBV5-1; size: NA; DNA: TGCGCCAGCAGCTTCTTAGCGGGGGGCACAGATACGCAGTATTTT; CDR3: CASSFLAGGTDTQYF
D: NA; J: TRBJ1-1; V: TRBV29-1; size: NA; DNA: TGCAGCGTTGAACGCGGAGGCTCCCTTGAAGCTTTCTTT; CDR3: CSVERGGSLEAFF
D: NA; J: TRBJ1-2; V: TRBV3-1/TRBV3-2; size: NA; DNA: TGTGCCAGCAGCCTAAAGGACAGAATTAACTATGGCTACACCTTC; CDR3: CASSLKDRINYGYTF
D: NA; J: TRBJ2-3; V: TRBV18; size: NA; DNA: TGTGCCAGCTCACCAGCCGGGACTTTTTCTAGCACAGATACGCAGTATTTT; CDR3: CASSPAGTFSSTDTQYF
D: NA; J: TRBJ1-1; V: TRBV28; size: NA; DNA: TGTGCCAGCAGTCCCCTCGACAGCAACACCGGGGAAGCTTTCTTT; CDR3: CASSPLDSNTGEAFF
D: NA; J: TRBJ2-3; V: TRBV4-2; size: NA; DNA: TGTGCCAGCAGCCAAGAGTACATAGCTACGCAGTATTTT; CDR3: CASSQEYIATQYF
D: NA; J: TRBJ1-1; V: TRBV6-5; size: NA; DNA: TGTGCCAGCAGTTCCGGACCGGGGTTGTCAGCTTTCTTT; CDR3: CASSSGPGLSAFF
D: NA; J: TRBJ1-2; V: TRBV11-2; size: once; DNA: TGTGCCAGCAGCCTCCGTAACTATGGCTACACCTTC; CDR3: CASSLRNYGYTF
D: TRBD1; J: TRBJ1-1; V: TRBV6-2/TRBV6-3; size: NA; DNA: TGTGCCAGCAGCCGGACAGGGGGTGTGTCTGAAGCTTTCTTT; CDR3: CASSRTGGVSEAFF
D: NA; J: TRBJ2-2; V: TRBV30; size: NA; DNA: TGTGCCTGGAGTGTCTGGACTTCCGGGGAGCTGTTTTTT; CDR3: CAWSVWTSGELFF
D: NA; J: TRBJ1-5; V: TRBV25-1; size: NA; DNA: TGTGCCCACCGTGGGGGGGGACCTGGACGGGAAGGGAATCAGCCCCAGCATTTT; CDR3: CAHRGGGPGREGNQPQHF
D: NA; J: TRBJ1-1; V: TRBV2; size: NA; DNA: TGTGCCAGCAACCTGCAGTCGCGGGCCACTGAAGCTTTCTTT; CDR3: CASNLQSRATEAFF
D: NA; J: TRBJ2-7; V: TRBV28; size: once; DNA: TGTGCCAGCAGTTATTGGAGGGCAGGGTCCTACGAGCAGTACTTC; CDR3: CASSYWRAGSYEQYF
D: NA; J: TRBJ1-2; V: TRBV5-6; size: NA; DNA: TGTGCCAGCAGCTTCGCCGACGCCTGGGGGGATGGCTACACCTTC; CDR3: CASSFADAWGDGYTF
D: TRBD1; J: TRBJ2-7; V: TRBV6-5; size: NA; DNA: TGTGCCAGCACCGGGACAGGGATCTACTACGAGCAGTACTTC; CDR3: CASTGTGIYYEQYF
D: TRBD2; J: TRBJ2-2; V: TRBV5-1; size: NA; DNA: TGCGCCAGCAGCCTTCCGGGGGGGAGCAACACCGGGGAGCTGTTTTTT; CDR3: CASSLPGGSNTGELFF
D: NA; J: TRBJ1-2; V: TRBV5-5; size: NA; DNA: TGTGCCAGCAGCGTACCGGGTCCACATGGCTACACCTTC; CDR3: CASSVPGPHGYTF
D: TRBD1; J: TRBJ2-3; V: TRBV6-6; size: NA; DNA: TGTGCCAGCAGCTGGGGACAGCGGACAGATACGCAGTATTTT; CDR3: CASSWGQRTDTQYF
D: NA; J: TRBJ2-1; V: TRBV11-2; size: NA; DNA: TGTGCCAGCAGCGCCCCCGGTACTAGCCACCACAATGAGCAGTTCTTC; CDR3: CASSAPGTSHHNEQFF
D: NA; J: TRBJ2-7; V: TRBV11-3; size: NA; DNA: TGTGCCAGCAGCTTAGGGTGGGAGCGGTCCAACGGGCAGTACTTC; CDR3: CASSLGWERSNGQYF
D: NA; J: TRBJ1-6; V: TRBV2; size: NA; DNA: TGTGCCAGCAAGACATCCAATTCACCCCTCCACTTT; CDR3: CASKTSNSPLHF